This TCR beta chain comes out of a study of shared clonotypes between healthy human individuals. The CDR3 is 15 residues long. The ends were cut back, 5 bases at V and 0 bases at J, with 12 bases in the middle. CDR1 and CDR2 from the germline V gene are SGHVS and FNYEAQ. The data were produced by immunoSEQ multiplex PCR, yet TCRdb's version contains in-frame clones alone and is incomplete. The repertoire holds roughly 1.4 million clones, with less than 99% as singletons. Splitting the CD4+ cells yielded a CD45RA+ naive subset and a CD45RA-negative memory subset. General study points: Generation probabilities of non-shared clonotypes were lower (relative to those shared by all four donors). Naive subsets tended to show greater estimated richness than memory subsets.

In the case of this clone: Its antigen remains unknown. This CDR3 is also generated by other DNA sequences in the sample.

This sequence joins TRBV7-6 and TRBJ2-3; maybe TRBD2 (6 bases). Sequencing was carried out using naive CD4+ T cells sorted from blood. The subset denotes: CD45RA+ positively selected. The sequence was obtained from a man aged 25-40 years in good health. Here the CDR3 reads CASSLFSGSTDTQYF. CDR3 coding DNA: TGTGCCAGCAGCCTGTTTAGCGGTAGCACAGATACGCAGTATTTT.